This T cell receptor beta chain derives from a study of blood T cell repertoires in COVID-19. A single count supports this clone. Germline trimming cut 2 bases from V and 7 bases from J; bases unmatched to any gene: 2. The germline CDR1 and CDR2 sequences are MNHEY and SMNVEV (reference sequence). The CDR3 loop spans 15 amino acids. Using immunoSEQ multiplex PCR, the repertoire was profiled, and TCRdb retains in-frame clones only, with some absent. This sample carries 250,000 to 350,000 clones, around 90% of them seen once, and the ten largest clones take around 20%. The chain carries TRBV27 and TRBJ2-2; 12 bases fit TRBD1. The origin of this receptor is a woman aged 25-40 years who had recovered from COVID-19. The source material was PBMCs or T cells enriched from blood (not recorded which). This chain's CDR3 is CASSLGTGGIGELFF. The CDR3 DNA reads as TGTGCCAGCAGTTTAGGGACAGGGGGCATCGGGGAGCTGTTTTTT.